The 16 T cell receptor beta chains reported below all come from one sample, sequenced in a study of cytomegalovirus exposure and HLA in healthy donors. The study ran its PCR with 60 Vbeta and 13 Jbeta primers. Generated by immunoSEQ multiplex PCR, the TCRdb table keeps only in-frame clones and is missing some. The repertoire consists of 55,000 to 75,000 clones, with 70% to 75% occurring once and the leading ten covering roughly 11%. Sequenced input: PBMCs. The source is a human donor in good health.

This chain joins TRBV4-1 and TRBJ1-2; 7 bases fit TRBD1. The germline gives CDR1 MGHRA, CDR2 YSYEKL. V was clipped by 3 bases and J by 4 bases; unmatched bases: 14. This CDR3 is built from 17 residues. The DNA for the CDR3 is TGCGCCAGCAGCCAGGAGACCCGGACAGGCCAGACCTATGGCTACACCTTC. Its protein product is CASSQETRTGQTYGYTF.

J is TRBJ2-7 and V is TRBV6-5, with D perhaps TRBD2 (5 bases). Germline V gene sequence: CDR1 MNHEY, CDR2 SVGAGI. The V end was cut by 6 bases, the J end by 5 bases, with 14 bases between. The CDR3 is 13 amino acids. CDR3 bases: TGTGCCAGCAGGCGAGGGTTGGTCCACGAGCAGTACTTC. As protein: CASRRGLVHEQYF.

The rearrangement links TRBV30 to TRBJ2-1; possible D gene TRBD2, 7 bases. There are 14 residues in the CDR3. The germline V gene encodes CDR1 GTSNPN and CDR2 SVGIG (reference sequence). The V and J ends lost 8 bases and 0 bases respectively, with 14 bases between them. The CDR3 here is CALFGGASYNEQFF. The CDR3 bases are TGTGCCCTATTTGGGGGGGCCTCCTACAATGAGCAGTTCTTC.

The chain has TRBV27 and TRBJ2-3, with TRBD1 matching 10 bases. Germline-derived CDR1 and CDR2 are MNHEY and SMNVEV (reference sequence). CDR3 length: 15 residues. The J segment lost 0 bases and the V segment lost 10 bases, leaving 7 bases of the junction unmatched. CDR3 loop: CAIRQGAISTDTQYF. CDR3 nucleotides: TGTGCCATACGACAGGGGGCGATTAGCACAGATACGCAGTATTTT.

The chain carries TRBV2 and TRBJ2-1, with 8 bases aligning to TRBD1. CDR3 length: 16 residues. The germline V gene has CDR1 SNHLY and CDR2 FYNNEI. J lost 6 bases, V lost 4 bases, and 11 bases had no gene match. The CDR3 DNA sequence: TGTGCCAGCAGTGTTACCGGGACAGGAGGGTTCAATGAGCAGTTCTTC. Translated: CASSVTGTGGFNEQFF.

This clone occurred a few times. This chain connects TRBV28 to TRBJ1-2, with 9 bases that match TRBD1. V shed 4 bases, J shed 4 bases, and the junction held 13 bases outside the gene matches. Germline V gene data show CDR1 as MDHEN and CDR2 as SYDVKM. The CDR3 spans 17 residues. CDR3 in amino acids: CASSWPMGTGKGYGYTF. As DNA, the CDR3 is TGTGCCAGCAGTTGGCCGATGGGGACAGGGAAAGGCTATGGCTACACCTTC.

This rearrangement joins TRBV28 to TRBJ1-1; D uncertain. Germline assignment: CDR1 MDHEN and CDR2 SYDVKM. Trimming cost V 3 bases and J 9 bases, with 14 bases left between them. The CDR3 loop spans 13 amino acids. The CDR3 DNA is TGTGCCAGCAGTTTGGACTCCCTCGGGAAAGCTTTCTTT. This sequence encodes CASSLDSLGKAFF.

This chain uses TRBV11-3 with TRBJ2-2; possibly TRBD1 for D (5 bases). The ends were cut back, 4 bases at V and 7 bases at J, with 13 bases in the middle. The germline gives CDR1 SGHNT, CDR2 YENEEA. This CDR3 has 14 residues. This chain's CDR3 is CASSSNSQGGELFF. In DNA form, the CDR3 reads TGTGCCAGCAGCTCCAATTCCCAGGGCGGGGAGCTGTTTTTT.

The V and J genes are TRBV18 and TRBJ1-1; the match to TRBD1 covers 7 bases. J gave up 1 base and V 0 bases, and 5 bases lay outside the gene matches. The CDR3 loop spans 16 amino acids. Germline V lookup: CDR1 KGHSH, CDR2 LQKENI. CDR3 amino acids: CASSPPDRAGNTEAFF. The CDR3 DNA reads TGTGCCAGCTCACCACCCGACAGGGCCGGGAACACTGAAGCTTTCTTT.

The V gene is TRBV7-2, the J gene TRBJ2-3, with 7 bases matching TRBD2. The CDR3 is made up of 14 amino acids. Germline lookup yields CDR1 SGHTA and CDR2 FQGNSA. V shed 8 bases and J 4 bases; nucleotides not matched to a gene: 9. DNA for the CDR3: TGTGCCAGCCGAAGTGGCGGGAGTTCAGATACGCAGTATTTT. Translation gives CASRSGGSSDTQYF.

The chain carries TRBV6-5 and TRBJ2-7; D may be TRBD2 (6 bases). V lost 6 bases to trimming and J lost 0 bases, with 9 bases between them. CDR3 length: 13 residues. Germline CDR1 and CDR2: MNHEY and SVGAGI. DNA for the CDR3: TGTGCCAGCAGGGAGGGAATCTCCTACGAGCAGTACTTC. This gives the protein CASREGISYEQYF.

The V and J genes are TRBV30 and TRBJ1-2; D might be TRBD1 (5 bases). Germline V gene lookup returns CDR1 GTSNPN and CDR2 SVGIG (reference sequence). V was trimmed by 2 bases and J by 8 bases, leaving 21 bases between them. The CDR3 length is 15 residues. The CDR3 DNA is TGTGCCTGGAGTCCCGATTTTGGGCGGGACGAAGGCTACACCTTC. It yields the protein CAWSPDFGRDEGYTF.

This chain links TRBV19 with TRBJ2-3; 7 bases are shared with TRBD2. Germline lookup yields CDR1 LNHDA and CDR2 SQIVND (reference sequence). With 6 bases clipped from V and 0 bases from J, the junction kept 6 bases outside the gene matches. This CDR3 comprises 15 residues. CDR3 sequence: CASSRQRGSTDTQYF. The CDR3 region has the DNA TGTGCCAGTAGCCGCCAGCGGGGCAGCACAGATACGCAGTATTTT.

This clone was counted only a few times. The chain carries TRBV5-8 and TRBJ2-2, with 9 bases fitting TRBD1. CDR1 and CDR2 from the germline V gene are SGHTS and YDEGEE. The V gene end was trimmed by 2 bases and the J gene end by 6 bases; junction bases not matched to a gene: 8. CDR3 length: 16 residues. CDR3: CASSFKRTGESGELFF. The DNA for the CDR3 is TGTGCCAGCAGCTTTAAGAGGACAGGGGAATCCGGGGAGCTGTTTTTT.

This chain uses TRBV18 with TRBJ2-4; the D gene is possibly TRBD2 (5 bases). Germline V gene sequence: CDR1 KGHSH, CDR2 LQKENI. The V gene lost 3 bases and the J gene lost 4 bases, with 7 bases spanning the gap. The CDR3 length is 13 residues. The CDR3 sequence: CASSPGEKNIQYF. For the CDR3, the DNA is TGTGCCAGCTCACCCGGGGAAAAAAACATTCAGTACTTC.

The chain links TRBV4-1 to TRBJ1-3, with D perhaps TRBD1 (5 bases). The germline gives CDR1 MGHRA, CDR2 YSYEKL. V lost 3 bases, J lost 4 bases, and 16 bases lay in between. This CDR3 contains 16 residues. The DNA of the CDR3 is TGCGCCAGCAGCCAGGTTGGGCCAGGGTCAGGAAACACCATATATTTT. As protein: CASSQVGPGSGNTIYF.